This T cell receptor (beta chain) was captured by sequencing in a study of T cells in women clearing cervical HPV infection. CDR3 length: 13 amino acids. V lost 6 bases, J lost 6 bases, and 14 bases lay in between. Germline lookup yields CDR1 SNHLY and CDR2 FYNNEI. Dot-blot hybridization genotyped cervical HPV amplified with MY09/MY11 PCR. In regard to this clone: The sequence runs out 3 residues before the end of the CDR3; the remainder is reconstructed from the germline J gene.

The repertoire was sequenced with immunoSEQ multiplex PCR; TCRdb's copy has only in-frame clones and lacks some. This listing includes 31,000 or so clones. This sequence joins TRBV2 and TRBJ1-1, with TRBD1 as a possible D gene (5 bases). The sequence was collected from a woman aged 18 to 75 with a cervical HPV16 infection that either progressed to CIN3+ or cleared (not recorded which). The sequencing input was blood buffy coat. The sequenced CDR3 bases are TGTGCCAGCAGGGTTAGACAGTGGGCTGAA. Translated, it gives CASRVRQWAE. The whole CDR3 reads CASRVRQWAEAFF.